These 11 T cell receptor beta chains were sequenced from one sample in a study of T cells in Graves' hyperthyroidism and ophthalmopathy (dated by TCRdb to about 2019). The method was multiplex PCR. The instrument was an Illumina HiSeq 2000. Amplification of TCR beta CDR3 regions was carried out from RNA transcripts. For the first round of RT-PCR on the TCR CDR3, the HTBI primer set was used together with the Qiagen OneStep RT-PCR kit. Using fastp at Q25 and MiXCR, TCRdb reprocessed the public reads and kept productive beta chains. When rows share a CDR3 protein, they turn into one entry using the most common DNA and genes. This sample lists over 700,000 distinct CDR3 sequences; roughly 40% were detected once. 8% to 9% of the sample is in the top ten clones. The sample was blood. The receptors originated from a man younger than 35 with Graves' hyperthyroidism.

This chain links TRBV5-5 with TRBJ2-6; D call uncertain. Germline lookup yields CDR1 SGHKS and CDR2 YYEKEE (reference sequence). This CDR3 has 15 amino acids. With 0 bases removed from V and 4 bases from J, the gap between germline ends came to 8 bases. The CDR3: CASSLANPGANVLTF. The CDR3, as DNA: TGTGCCAGCAGCTTGGCGAATCCCGGGGCCAACGTCCTGACTTTC.

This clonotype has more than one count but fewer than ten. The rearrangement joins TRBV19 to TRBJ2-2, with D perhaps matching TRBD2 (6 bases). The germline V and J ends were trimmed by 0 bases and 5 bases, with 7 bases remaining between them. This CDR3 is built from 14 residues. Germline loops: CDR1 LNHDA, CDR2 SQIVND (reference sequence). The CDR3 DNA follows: TGTGCCAGTAGTATAGAGGCGGGGACCGGGGAGCTGTTTTTT. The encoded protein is CASSIEAGTGELFF.

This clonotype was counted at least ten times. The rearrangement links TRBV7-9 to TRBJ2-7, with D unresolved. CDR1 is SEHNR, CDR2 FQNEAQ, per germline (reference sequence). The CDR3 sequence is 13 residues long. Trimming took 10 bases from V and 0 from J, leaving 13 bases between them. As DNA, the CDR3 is TGTGCCATTGGACCGAATAGCTCCTACGAGCAGTACTTC. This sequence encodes CAIGPNSSYEQYF.

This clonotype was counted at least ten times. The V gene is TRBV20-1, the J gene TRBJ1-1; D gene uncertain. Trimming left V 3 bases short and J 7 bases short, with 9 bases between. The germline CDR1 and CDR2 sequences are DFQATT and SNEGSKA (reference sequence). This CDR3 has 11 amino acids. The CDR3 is CSASGTFEAFF. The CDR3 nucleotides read TGCAGTGCTAGCGGTACTTTTGAAGCTTTCTTT.

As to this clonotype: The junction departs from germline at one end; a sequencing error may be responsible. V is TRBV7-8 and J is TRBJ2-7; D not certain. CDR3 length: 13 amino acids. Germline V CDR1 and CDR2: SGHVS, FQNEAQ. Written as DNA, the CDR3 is TGCGCCAGCAGCCAAGATCACCTCTACGAGCAGTACTTC. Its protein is CASSQDHLYEQYF.

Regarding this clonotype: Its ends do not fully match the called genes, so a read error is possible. The CDR3 spells CASGMGTSVHYEQYF. The CDR3 DNA reads TGTGCCAGTGGTATGGGGACTTCGGTCCACTACGAGCAGTACTTC. The V gene is TRBV19, the J gene TRBJ2-7, with D possibly TRBD2 on 6 matching bases. This CDR3 spans 15 amino acids. Per germline, CDR1 LNHDA and CDR2 SQIVND (reference sequence).

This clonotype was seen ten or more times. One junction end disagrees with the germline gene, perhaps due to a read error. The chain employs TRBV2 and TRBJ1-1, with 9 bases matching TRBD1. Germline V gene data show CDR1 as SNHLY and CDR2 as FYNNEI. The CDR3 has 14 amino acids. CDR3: CASSEARSGTGIAF. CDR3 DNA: TGTGCCAGCAGTGAAGCGAGATCCGGGACAGGGATAGCCTTT.

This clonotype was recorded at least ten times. CDR3 nucleotide sequence: TGTGCCAGCATGCAGCCTGGAAACACCATATATTTT. Its translation is CASMQPGNTIYF. The chain couples TRBV12-3 or TRBV12-4 to TRBJ1-3, with no clear D. Trimming removed 7 bases at V and 2 bases at J, with 6 bases between. The CDR3 covers 12 residues.

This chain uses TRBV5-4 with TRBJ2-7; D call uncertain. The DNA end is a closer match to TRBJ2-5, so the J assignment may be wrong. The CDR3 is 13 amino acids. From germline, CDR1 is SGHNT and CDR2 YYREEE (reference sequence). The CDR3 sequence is CASSFQRAATQYF. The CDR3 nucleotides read TGTGCCAGCAGCTTCCAACGAGCTGCGACCCAGTACTTC.

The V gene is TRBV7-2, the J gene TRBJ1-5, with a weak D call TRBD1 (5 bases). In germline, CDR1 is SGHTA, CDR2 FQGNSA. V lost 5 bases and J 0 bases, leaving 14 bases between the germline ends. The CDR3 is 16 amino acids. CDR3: CASSDGGTYSNQPQHF. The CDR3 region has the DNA TGTGCCAGCAGCGACGGAGGGACCTATAGCAATCAGCCCCAGCATTTT.

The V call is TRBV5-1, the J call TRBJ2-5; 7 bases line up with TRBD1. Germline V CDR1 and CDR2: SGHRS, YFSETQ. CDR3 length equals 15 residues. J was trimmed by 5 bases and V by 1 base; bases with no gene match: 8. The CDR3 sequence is CASSLHDRDGETQYF. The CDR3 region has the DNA TGCGCCAGCAGCTTGCACGACAGGGATGGGGAGACCCAGTACTTC.